What follows is one T cell receptor beta chain and its context. The PCR was carried out with 60 Vbeta primers and 13 Jbeta primers. The protocol was immunoSEQ multiplex PCR, while the TCRdb copy is restricted to in-frame clones and leaves out a portion. The table has 150,000 or so clones, 84% seen once. The data originate from a study of cytomegalovirus exposure and HLA in healthy donors. Trimming cost V 8 bases and J 7 bases; bases outside gene matches: 17. Germline-derived CDR1 and CDR2 are SGHRS and YFSETQ. The CDR3 is made up of 16 amino acids. Material for sequencing was PBMCs. The chain is built from TRBV5-1 and TRBJ2-1; 8 nucleotides align to TRBD1. The receptor was derived from a man aged 18 to 30 in good health and CMV-seronegative. The CDR3 DNA follows: TGCGCCAGTTCTGAAGGCTGGACAGGGTTTAAGAATGAGCAGTTCTTC. This codes for CASSEGWTGFKNEQFF.